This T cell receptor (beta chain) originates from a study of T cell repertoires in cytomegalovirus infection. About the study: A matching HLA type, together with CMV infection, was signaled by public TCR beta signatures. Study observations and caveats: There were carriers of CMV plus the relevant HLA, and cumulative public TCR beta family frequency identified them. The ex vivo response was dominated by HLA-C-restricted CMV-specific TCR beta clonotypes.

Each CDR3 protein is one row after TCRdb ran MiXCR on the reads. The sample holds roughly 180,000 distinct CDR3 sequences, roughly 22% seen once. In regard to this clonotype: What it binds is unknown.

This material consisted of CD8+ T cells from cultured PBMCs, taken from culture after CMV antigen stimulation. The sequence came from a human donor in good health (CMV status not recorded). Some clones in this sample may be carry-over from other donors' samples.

The CDR3 nucleotides read TGTGCCAGCATGGACGTAAGTTCCCCCGTCTACGAGCAGTACTTC. Amino acids: CASMDVSSPVYEQYF. The chain carries TRBV6-2 or TRBV6-3 and TRBJ2-7; the D is unclear. V was trimmed by 7 bases and J by 3 bases, leaving 19 bases between them. This CDR3 has 15 residues. Germline V gives CDR1 MNHEY, CDR2 SVGEGT.